The 27 T cell receptor beta chains below all came from one sample that was sequenced in a study of T cell repertoires in cytomegalovirus infection. TCRdb passed the reads through MiXCR, listing each CDR3 protein once. The sample consists of some 900,000 distinct CDR3 sequences, 30% to 35% of them appearing once. Antigens for these TCRs are unknown. Sequenced material: cultured CD8+ T cells from PBMCs, taken from culture after CMV antigen stimulation. These TCRs come from a human donor in good health (CMV status not recorded). Some clones in this sample may be carry-over from other donors' samples.

The genes are TRBV9 and TRBJ1-1; a possible D gene is TRBD1 (5 bases). Germline V gene sequence: CDR1 SGDLS, CDR2 YYNGEE. The CDR3 has 15 amino acids. The V gene lost 3 bases and the J gene lost 6 bases, with 18 bases spanning the gap. The chain's CDR3 is CASSGGGAALAEAFF. As DNA, the CDR3 is TGTGCCAGCAGCGGCGGAGGGGCAGCCCTGGCTGAAGCTTTCTTT.

Ten or more counts support this clonotype. This chain connects TRBV28 to TRBJ2-7; D is perhaps TRBD1 (5 bases). The CDR3 is 15 amino acids. Germline CDR1 reads MDHEN; CDR2 reads SYDVKM. V was clipped by 3 bases and J by 0 bases, with 12 bases between them. The chain's CDR3 is CASSFLQGPSYEQYV. The CDR3 bases are TGTGCCAGCAGTTTTTTGCAGGGCCCCTCCTACGAGCAGTACGTC.

This clonotype was seen a few times. V usage is TRBV7-6 and J usage is TRBJ1-1; D not resolved. V lost 1 base and J 1 base, leaving 10 bases between the germline ends. The CDR3 extends over 15 amino acids. Looked up from germline, CDR1 is SGHVS and CDR2 is FNYEAQ. CDR3 amino acids: CASSLVEGRNTEAFF. The CDR3 DNA sequence: TGTGCCAGCAGCTTAGTGGAGGGCAGGAACACTGAAGCTTTCTTT.

This clonotype showed up just once. Written as DNA, the CDR3 is TGTGCCAGCAGCGACCTTCCGGGTTCCTACAATGAGCAGTTCTTC. Encoded protein: CASSDLPGSYNEQFF. The rearrangement links TRBV6-4 to TRBJ2-1; no clear D gene. The CDR3 is made up of 15 amino acids. The germline V gene encodes CDR1 MRHNA and CDR2 SNTAGT. Trimming pared 6 bases from V and 1 base from J, leaving 13 bases between.

This clonotype was recorded many times. The rearrangement links TRBV12-3 or TRBV12-4 to TRBJ2-1; D uncertain. Between the trimmed V and J ends, which lost 6 bases and 0 bases, there was a span of 9 bases. This CDR3 contains 14 residues. CDR3 bases: TGTGCCAGCAGCTTCAGGAGCTCCTACAATGAGCAGTTCTTC. Translation gives CASSFRSSYNEQFF.

The V and J genes are TRBV7-6 and TRBJ2-5; D could derive from TRBD1 or TRBD2 (6 bases each). The ends were cut back, 7 bases at V and 7 bases at J, with 19 bases in the middle. CDR3 length: 14 residues. The germline V gene has CDR1 SGHVS and CDR2 FNYEAQ. In DNA, the CDR3 is TGTGCCAGCAACGGGGGCGTAAGGGCGGGGACCCAGTACTTC. Its protein is CASNGGVRAGTQYF.

The chain is built from TRBV7-6 and TRBJ1-1; the D is unclear. V shed 0 bases and J shed 10 bases, with 15 bases lying between them. Germline CDR1 reads SGHVS; CDR2 reads FNYEAQ. The CDR3 contains 14 residues. This CDR3 is CASSLAVGERAAFF. CDR3 bases: TGTGCCAGCAGCTTAGCCGTCGGAGAAAGGGCAGCTTTCTTT.

The V gene is TRBV7-9, the J gene TRBJ2-7, with D perhaps matching TRBD1 (5 bases). The CDR3 runs to 14 residues. The V end was cut by 1 base, the J end by 7 bases, with 14 bases between. CDR1 is SEHNR and CDR2 is FQNEAQ in the germline V gene (reference sequence). CDR3 sequence: CASSLDRPPKEQYF. CDR3 DNA sequence: TGTGCCAGCAGCTTAGACAGGCCCCCTAAGGAGCAGTACTTC.

The chain has TRBV6-1 and TRBJ2-3, with 7 nucleotides matching TRBD2. Germline lookup yields CDR1 MNHNS and CDR2 SASEGT. V lost 4 bases to trimming and J lost 2 bases; unmatched junction nucleotides: 6. The CDR3 covers 15 residues. This CDR3 is CASSGSGAHTDTQYF. The CDR3 nucleotides read TGTGCCAGCAGTGGAAGCGGGGCCCACACAGATACGCAGTATTTT.

This clonotype was observed a few times. The chain carries TRBV6-5 and TRBJ2-5; D possibly corresponds to TRBD1 (6 bases). V was trimmed by 1 base and J by 3 bases, leaving 6 bases between them. The CDR3 consists of 13 residues. Germline CDR1 MNHEY, CDR2 SVGAGI. CDR3 coding DNA: TGTGCCAGCAGTTACTACAGGGAAGAGACCCAGTACTTC. Its translation is CASSYYREETQYF.

Only a few counts were recorded for this clonotype. The chain links TRBV11-1 to TRBJ2-6; D uncertain. The V end lost 8 bases, the J end lost 0 bases, and 11 bases lay between the germline ends. The CDR3 runs to 15 residues. The germline V gene has CDR1 SGHAT and CDR2 FQDESV (reference sequence). CDR3 coding DNA: TGTGCCAGCCAGCCTTCGTACTCTGGGGCCAACGTCCTGACTTTC. Translation gives CASQPSYSGANVLTF.

V usage is TRBV6-2 or TRBV6-3 and J usage is TRBJ2-5; TRBD1 is a possible D gene (5 bases). The CDR3 loop spans 13 amino acids. V was clipped by 6 bases and J by 5 bases, with 13 bases between them. Germline assignment: CDR1 MNHEY and CDR2 SVGEGT. CDR3 sequence reads: CASSSGRVETQYF. CDR3 in DNA: TGTGCCAGCAGCTCGGGCAGGGTTGAGACCCAGTACTTC.

This clonotype was counted ten times or more. The V gene is TRBV7-9, the J gene TRBJ1-6; possible D gene TRBD1, 5 bases. V was pared by 4 bases and J by 6 bases, with 13 bases between. Germline values: CDR1 SEHNR, CDR2 FQNEAQ (reference sequence). The CDR3 extends over 15 amino acids. The CDR3 loop is CASSSQDSSNSPLHF. CDR3 DNA: TGTGCCAGCAGCTCACAAGACAGCAGTAATTCACCCCTCCACTTT.

This clonotype was seen more than once but under ten times. The chain is built from TRBV6-2 or TRBV6-3 and TRBJ1-1; 8 positions match TRBD1. J gave up 0 bases and V 2 bases, and 2 bases lay outside the gene matches. CDR3 length: 15 amino acids. The V gene's germline CDR1 is MNHEY and CDR2 SVGEGT. CDR3 sequence (DNA): TGTGCCAGCAGTTACGGGACAGGCCTGAACACTGAAGCTTTCTTT. Amino acid sequence: CASSYGTGLNTEAFF.

This clonotype occurred a few times. The chain couples TRBV27 to TRBJ2-5; D may be TRBD1 or TRBD2 (5 bases each). V was pared by 3 bases and J by 4 bases, with 12 bases between. The CDR3 sequence is 14 residues long. The germline gives CDR1 MNHEY, CDR2 SMNVEV (reference sequence). CDR3 coding DNA: TGTGCCAGCAGTTTCGGGGCCGTTGGAGAGACCCAGTACTTC. It translates to CASSFGAVGETQYF.

This clonotype was picked up many times. This rearrangement joins TRBV27 to TRBJ2-1; weak D call: TRBD1 (6 bases). The CDR3 runs to 14 residues. Trimming shortened V by 7 bases and J by 5 bases, and 15 bases separated the two germline ends. Germline values: CDR1 MNHEY, CDR2 SMNVEV (reference sequence). The CDR3 DNA reads as TGTGCCAGCACCCTTTCGGACAGCCACAATGAGCAGTTCTTC. Its translation: CASTLSDSHNEQFF.

The chain links TRBV6-1 to TRBJ2-7; no reliable D call. Germline V gene sequence: CDR1 MNHNS, CDR2 SASEGT. With 1 base removed from V and 2 bases from J, the gap between germline ends came to 6 bases. This CDR3 has 13 amino acids. The CDR3 reads CASSEGHPYEQYV. In nucleotides, the CDR3 is TGTGCCAGCAGTGAAGGACACCCCTACGAGCAGTACGTC.

This clonotype was recorded many times. CDR3 nucleotides: TGTGCCACCTCCGGGGAAAGCAATCAGCCCCAGCATTTT. It translates to CATSGESNQPQHF. The chain recombines TRBV7-8 with TRBJ1-5; D unclear. Germline values: CDR1 SGHVS, CDR2 FQNEAQ. This CDR3 comprises 13 residues. V lost 10 bases, J lost 1 base, and 11 bases lay in between.

The V call is TRBV6-2 or TRBV6-3, the J call TRBJ2-1, with D hard to call. Per germline, CDR1 MNHEY and CDR2 SVGEGT. CDR3 length: 11 residues. The V end lost 7 bases, the J end lost 6 bases, and 7 bases lay between the germline ends. CDR3: CASTRSNEQFF. The CDR3 nucleotides are TGTGCCAGCACCCGATCCAATGAGCAGTTCTTC.

The chain recombines TRBV3-1 with TRBJ2-5; 7 nucleotides match TRBD2. V shed 4 bases and J 5 bases; nucleotides not matched to a gene: 16. Per the germline V gene, CDR1 is LGHDT and CDR2 is YNNKEL (reference sequence). This CDR3 is 17 amino acids long. The CDR3 DNA is TGTGCCAGCAGCCGCAAAAGGGAAGCGGGACCATATGAGACCCAGTACTTC. Protein: CASSRKREAGPYETQYF.

The table lists this clonotype with a few counts. This sequence joins TRBV19 and TRBJ2-5; no definite D call. The V end lost 5 bases, the J end lost 0 bases, and 13 bases lay between the germline ends. CDR3 length equals 15 residues. Per the germline V gene, CDR1 is LNHDA and CDR2 is SQIVND (reference sequence). The CDR3 protein is CASSPQHYDQETQYF. DNA for the CDR3: TGTGCCAGTAGTCCCCAACACTACGACCAAGAGACCCAGTACTTC.

The table lists this clonotype with a count of one. The chain combines TRBV6-2 or TRBV6-3 with TRBJ2-2; tentatively, D is TRBD2 (6 bases). This CDR3 spans 15 amino acids. V lost 6 bases and J 5 bases, leaving 16 bases between the germline ends. Germline values: CDR1 MNHEY, CDR2 SVGEGT. This CDR3 reads CASRSPGLATGELFF. The DNA for the CDR3 is TGTGCCAGCAGGTCCCCGGGACTTGCGACCGGGGAGCTGTTTTTT.

The V gene is TRBV11-1, the J gene TRBJ2-1, with D maybe TRBD2 (7 bases). V was trimmed by 3 bases and J by 3 bases, leaving 21 bases between them. The CDR3 runs to 18 residues. From germline, CDR1 is SGHAT and CDR2 FQDESV (reference sequence). The CDR3 coding sequence is TGTGCCAGCAGCTTGGACTTTTTGAGGGGGGGAATCTACAATGAGCAGTTCTTC. This codes for CASSLDFLRGGIYNEQFF. Using reference TRBV11-1 and TRBJ2-1 for the parts outside the CDR3, the full variable domain is EAEVAQSPRYKITEKSQAVAFWCDPISGHATLYWYRQILGQGPELLVQFQDESVVDDSQLPKDRFSAERLKGVDSTLKIQPAELGDSAMYLCASSLDFLRGGIYNEQFFGPGTRLTVL.

This clonotype was counted a few times. The rearrangement joins TRBV24-1 to TRBJ2-1; D uncertain. CDR1 and CDR2 (germline): KGHDR, SFDVKD. The CDR3 sequence is 15 residues long. The ends were cut back, 0 bases at V and 2 bases at J, with 7 bases in the middle. CDR3 amino acids: CATSDLRYAYNEQFF. The CDR3 DNA is TGTGCCACCAGTGATTTGCGGTACGCCTACAATGAGCAGTTCTTC.

Concerning this clonotype: A read error may explain this, as a much larger clone is one base away. The chain is built from TRBV12-3 or TRBV12-4 and TRBJ2-2, with 12 bases that match TRBD2. V gave up 5 bases and J gave up 7 bases; unmatched junction bases: 11. The CDR3 consists of 17 residues. The CDR3 nucleotides are TGTGCCAGCAGTAAGACTAGCGGGGGTCTAGTGCACGGGGAGCTGTTTTTT. Translation gives CASSKTSGGLVHGELFF.

This clonotype has a handful of counts. The CDR3 sequence is CASSPFRGAGTEAFF. CDR3 nucleotides: TGTGCCAGCTCACCTTTCAGGGGGGCTGGTACTGAAGCTTTCTTT. The genes are TRBV18 and TRBJ1-1, with TRBD1 matching over 7 bases. Germline trimming cut 3 bases from V and 5 bases from J; bases unmatched to any gene: 9. Germline V gene lookup returns CDR1 KGHSH and CDR2 LQKENI. The length of the CDR3 is 15 residues.

In this sample, this clonotype turned up a few times. V is TRBV7-2 and J is TRBJ2-1; D may be TRBD1 (6 bases). This CDR3 spans 15 amino acids. The germline CDR1 and CDR2 sequences are SGHTA and FQGNSA. The germline V and J ends were trimmed by 4 bases and 0 bases, with 10 bases remaining between them. DNA of the CDR3: TGTGCCAGCAGCTCCGGGACACCCTCCTACAATGAGCAGTTCTTC. This codes for CASSSGTPSYNEQFF.